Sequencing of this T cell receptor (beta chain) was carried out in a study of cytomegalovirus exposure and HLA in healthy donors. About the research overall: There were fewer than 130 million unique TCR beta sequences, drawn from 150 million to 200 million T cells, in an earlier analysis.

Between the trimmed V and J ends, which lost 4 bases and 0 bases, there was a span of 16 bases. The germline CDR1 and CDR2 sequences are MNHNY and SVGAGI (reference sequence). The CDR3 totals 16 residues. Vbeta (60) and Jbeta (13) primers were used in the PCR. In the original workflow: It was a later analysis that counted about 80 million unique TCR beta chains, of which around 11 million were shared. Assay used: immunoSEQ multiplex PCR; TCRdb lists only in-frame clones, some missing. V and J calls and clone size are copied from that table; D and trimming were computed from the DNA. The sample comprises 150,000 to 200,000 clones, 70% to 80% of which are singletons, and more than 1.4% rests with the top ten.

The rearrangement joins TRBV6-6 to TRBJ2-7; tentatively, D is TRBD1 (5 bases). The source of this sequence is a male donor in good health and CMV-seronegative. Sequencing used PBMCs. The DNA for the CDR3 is TGTGCCAGCAGTTCTCTCAAGACAGTTCTCTCCTACGAGCAGTACTTC. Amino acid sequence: CASSSLKTVLSYEQYF.